The sequence of this T cell receptor (beta chain) was determined in a study of identical twins. Whole-study findings and limits: Cross-sectional statistical analysis was relied on for the conclusions, without the same donors being followed.

The CDR3 loop spans 11 amino acids. Trimming at V came to 2 bases and at J to 11 bases, leaving 1 base not matched to a gene. Germline-derived CDR1 and CDR2 are LGHDT and YNNKEL (reference sequence). The cDNA had a unique molecular identifier and a template-switch universal primer site. TCRdb reprocessed the 5' RACE reads with MiXCR, giving one entry per CDR3 protein. The table shows a few hundred thousand distinct CDR3 sequences, with around 15% occurring only once. This clonotype was recorded a few times. Its antigen remains unknown. This sample was shared with a second study, whose subject was yellow fever vaccine responses in identical twins. That work adds: Reports say the vaccine T cell response in twins looked partly convergent and partly personalized.

The V and J genes are TRBV3-1 and TRBJ2-3; TRBD2 agrees at 7 bases. The sequence was collected from a woman between 18 and 29 years old in good health. Sequenced material: CD4+ T cells sorted from blood. In DNA form, the CDR3 reads TGTGCCAGCAGCCAAAGCGGGGTGCAGTATTTT. It translates to CASSQSGVQYF.